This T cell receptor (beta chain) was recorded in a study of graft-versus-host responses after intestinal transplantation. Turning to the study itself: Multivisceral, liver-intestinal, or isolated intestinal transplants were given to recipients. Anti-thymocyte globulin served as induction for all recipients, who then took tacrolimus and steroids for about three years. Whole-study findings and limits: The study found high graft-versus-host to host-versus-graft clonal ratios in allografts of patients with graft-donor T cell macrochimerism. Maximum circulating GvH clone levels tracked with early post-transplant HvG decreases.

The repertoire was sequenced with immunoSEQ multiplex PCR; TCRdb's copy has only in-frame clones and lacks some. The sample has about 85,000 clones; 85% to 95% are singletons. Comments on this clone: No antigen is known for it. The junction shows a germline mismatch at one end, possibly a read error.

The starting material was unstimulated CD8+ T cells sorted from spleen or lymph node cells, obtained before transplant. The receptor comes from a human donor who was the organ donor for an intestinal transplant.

The CDR3 bases are TGTACCAGCAATAATGGTCAGCCCCAGCATTTT. Translating it yields CTSNNGQPQHF. The rearrangement joins TRBV6-1 to TRBJ1-5; D gene uncertain. CDR3 length equals 11 residues. The germline CDR1 and CDR2 sequences are MNHNS and SASEGT.